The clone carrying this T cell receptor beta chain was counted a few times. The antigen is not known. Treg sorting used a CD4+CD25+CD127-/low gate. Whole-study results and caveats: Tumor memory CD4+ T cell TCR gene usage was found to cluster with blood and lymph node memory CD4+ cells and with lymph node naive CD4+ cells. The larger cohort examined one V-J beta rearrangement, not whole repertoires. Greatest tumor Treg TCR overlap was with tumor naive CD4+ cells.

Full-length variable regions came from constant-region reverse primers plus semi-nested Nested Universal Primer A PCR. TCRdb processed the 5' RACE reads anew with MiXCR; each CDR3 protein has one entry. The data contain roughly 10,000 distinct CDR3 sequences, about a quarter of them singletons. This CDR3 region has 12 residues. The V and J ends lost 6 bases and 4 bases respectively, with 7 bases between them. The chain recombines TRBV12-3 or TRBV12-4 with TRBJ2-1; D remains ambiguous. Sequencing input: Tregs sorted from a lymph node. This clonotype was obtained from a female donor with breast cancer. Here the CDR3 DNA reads TGTGCCAGCAGCCCGGCTTACAATGAGCAGTTCTTC. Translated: CASSPAYNEQFF.